The 24 T cell receptor beta chains presented below share a single source sample, sequenced in a study of CD8+CD57+ T cells in acquired aplastic anemia. Patients who underwent sequencing had shown CD8+CD57+ cell expansion by flow cytometry. CDR3 and TCR beta VDJ profiling relied on a genomic DNA template. TCRdb reprocessed the reads with MiXCR, giving one entry per CDR3 protein. This sample has about 200,000 distinct CDR3 sequences, with 65% found just once. Sequencing was done on a sample of sorted CD4+, CD8+, or CD8+CD57+ T cells (not recorded which) from PBMCs. The receptors were gathered from a human donor with aplastic anemia.

The chain links TRBV7-7 to TRBJ2-7; D might be TRBD1 or TRBD2, each matching 5 bases. CDR1 is SSHAT, CDR2 FNYEAQ, per germline (reference sequence). V lost 5 bases and J lost 6, with 17 bases in between. The CDR3 has 14 amino acids. CDR3 sequence (DNA): TGTGCCAGCAGCCACGGGACCCCGTCGTCCGAGCAGTACTTC. Protein: CASSHGTPSSEQYF.

The V gene is TRBV15, the J gene TRBJ1-5; 9 bases are a match to TRBD1. This CDR3 is 15 amino acids long. Trimming took 2 bases from V and 3 from J; bases not matched to a gene: 2. Germline V gives CDR1 LNHNV, CDR2 YYDKDF (reference sequence). The CDR3, as DNA: TGTGCCACCAGCAGACGGACAGGGGTCAATCAGCCCCAGCATTTT. As protein: CATSRRTGVNQPQHF.

V usage is TRBV14 and J usage is TRBJ1-5; D remains ambiguous. Germline V CDR1 and CDR2: SGHDN, FVKESK. V was clipped by 6 bases and J by 5 bases, with 11 bases between them. The CDR3 has 13 amino acids. The CDR3 DNA sequence: TGTGCCAGCAGTTTGGGCCCTTATCAGCCCCAGCATTTT. Protein product: CASSLGPYQPQHF. The full variable domain, in which reference TRBV14 and TRBJ1-5 provide the parts outside the CDR3, is EAGVTQFPSHSVIEKGQTVTLRCDPISGHDNLYWYRRVMGKEIKFLLHFVKESKQDESGMPNNRFLAERTGGTYSTLKVQPAELEDSGVYFCASSLGPYQPQHFGDGTRLSIL.

The chain recombines TRBV20-1 with TRBJ2-5, with 9 bases that match TRBD1. V lost 0 bases to trimming and J lost 4 bases; unmatched junction nucleotides: 6. The CDR3 covers 15 residues. Germline assignment: CDR1 DFQATT and CDR2 SNEGSKA (reference sequence). The chain's CDR3 is CSARERTGAGETQYF. CDR3 sequence (DNA): TGCAGTGCTAGAGAAAGGACAGGGGCGGGAGAGACCCAGTACTTC.

The chain recombines TRBV5-1 with TRBJ2-7; the D call may be TRBD1 or TRBD2 (5 bases each). CDR3 length: 15 residues. Germline loops: CDR1 SGHRS, CDR2 YFSETQ. Deletions cut 3 bases from V and 6 bases from J, with 19 bases between. The CDR3 sequence: CASSSAEGRGGEQYF. The CDR3 DNA reads TGCGCCAGCAGCTCGGCCGAGGGAAGGGGTGGCGAGCAGTACTTC.

The chain has TRBV24-1 and TRBJ2-5; D is unclear. The germline V gene encodes CDR1 KGHDR and CDR2 SFDVKD. This CDR3 is 12 amino acids long. The V end was cut by 0 bases, the J end by 4 bases, with 2 bases between. CDR3 in DNA: TGTGCCACCAGTGATTTGAGAGAGACCCAGTACTTC. The encoded protein is CATSDLRETQYF.

This chain connects TRBV14 to TRBJ1-1, with a possible D match to TRBD1 (6 bases). The V gene's germline CDR1 is SGHDN and CDR2 FVKESK. This CDR3 has 17 amino acids. V was shortened by 0 bases and J by 4 bases, with 18 bases between the two germline ends. The CDR3, as DNA: TGTGCCAGCAGCCAAGATATCCCCCCGTGGGGGGCCACTGAAGCTTTCTTT. The encoded protein is CASSQDIPPWGATEAFF.

The chain uses TRBV19 and TRBJ1-6; D uncertain. This CDR3 is built from 14 residues. CDR1 LNHDA and CDR2 SQIVND come from the germline V gene (reference sequence). V was shortened by 3 bases and J by 7 bases, with 10 bases between the two germline ends. The CDR3: CASSIGLSNSPLHF. The CDR3 DNA is TGTGCCAGTAGTATTGGACTCTCGAATTCACCCCTCCACTTT.

V is TRBV6-2 or TRBV6-3 and J is TRBJ2-6; D might be TRBD1 (5 bases). This CDR3 has 15 amino acids. V was pared by 2 bases and J by 0 bases, with 5 bases between. Germline CDR1 and CDR2: MNHEY and SVGEGT. CDR3 region: CASSYGASGANVLTF. CDR3 in DNA: TGTGCCAGCAGTTACGGGGCCTCTGGGGCCAACGTCCTGACTTTC.

The chain has TRBV20-1 and TRBJ1-1, with TRBD1 matching over 7 bases. Germline V gene data show CDR1 as DFQATT and CDR2 as SNEGSKA (reference sequence). The CDR3 totals 15 residues. The ends lost 0 bases at V and 0 bases at J; junction bases unmatched: 4. Written as DNA, the CDR3 is TGCAGTGCTAGAGATGGGACAGTGATGAACACTGAAGCTTTCTTT. Its protein product is CSARDGTVMNTEAFF.

This rearrangement joins TRBV2 to TRBJ2-5; TRBD2 matches 14 bases. Trimming removed 5 bases from V and 4 bases from J; junction bases left unmatched: 12. Germline V gene lookup returns CDR1 SNHLY and CDR2 FYNNEI. This CDR3 spans 18 amino acids. The CDR3 loop reads CASSPTGLAGGKGETQYF. CDR3 DNA sequence: TGTGCCAGCAGTCCCACCGGACTAGCGGGGGGAAAGGGAGAGACCCAGTACTTC.

This clonotype was detected a few times. J is TRBJ1-1 and V is TRBV4-1; unclear D gene. V lost 7 bases and J lost 6, with 9 bases in between. The CDR3 runs to 11 residues. Germline V gives CDR1 MGHRA, CDR2 YSYEKL. This CDR3 reads CASKAGPEAFF. CDR3 DNA: TGCGCCAGCAAAGCAGGCCCTGAAGCTTTCTTT.

The gene calls are TRBV2 and TRBJ1-5, with 8 bases lining up with TRBD1. V was pared by 10 bases and J by 1 base, with 6 bases of the junction left unmatched. Germline CDR1 SNHLY, CDR2 FYNNEI. This CDR3 is built from 14 residues. CDR3 nucleotides: TGTGCCACCGAAGGGACAGGAAGCAATCAGCCCCAGCATTTT. Encoded protein: CATEGTGSNQPQHF.

The V gene is TRBV15, the J gene TRBJ2-3; TRBD2 matches at 7 bases. This CDR3 is 16 amino acids long. The germline gives CDR1 LNHNV, CDR2 YYDKDF (reference sequence). Germline trimming cut 5 bases from V and 6 bases from J; bases unmatched to any gene: 14. The DNA of the CDR3 is TGTGCCACCAGCCCTGTACTAGCGAGTGGGGCGGATACGCAGTATTTT. Protein product: CATSPVLASGADTQYF.

The CDR3 spells CASSDGGYNVLTF. CDR3 nucleotides: TGTGCCAGCAGTGACGGAGGTTACAACGTCCTGACTTTC. This sequence joins TRBV2 and TRBJ2-6; a weak D match, TRBD2 (5 bases). V lost 3 bases to trimming and J lost 9 bases, with 9 bases between them. Germline V gene lookup returns CDR1 SNHLY and CDR2 FYNNEI. The CDR3 consists of 13 residues. The entire variable domain, with the rest obtained from reference TRBV2 and TRBJ2-6, is as follows: EPEVTQTPSHQVTQMGQEVILRCVPISNHLYFYWYRQILGQKVEFLVSFYNNEISEKSEIFDDQFSVERPDGSNFTLKIRSTKLEDSAMYFCASSDGGYNVLTFGAGSRLTVL.

The V and J genes are TRBV7-3 and TRBJ2-3; D may be TRBD1 (5 bases). The V end was cut by 2 bases, the J end by 1 base, with 19 bases between. The germline V gene has CDR1 SGHTA and CDR2 FQGTGA. The CDR3 runs to 18 residues. The CDR3 reads CASSLGRVGQGGTDTQYF. The CDR3 coding sequence is TGTGCCAGCAGCTTAGGCCGGGTGGGTCAGGGTGGCACAGATACGCAGTATTTT.

The chain has TRBV19 and TRBJ1-2; D is uncertain. Looked up from germline, CDR1 is LNHDA and CDR2 is SQIVND (reference sequence). The CDR3 loop spans 14 amino acids. Trimming cost V 5 bases and J 5 bases, with 15 bases left between them. CDR3: CASSPYERRYGYTF. CDR3 bases: TGTGCCAGTAGTCCTTACGAGAGAAGGTATGGCTACACCTTC. Drawing the rest from reference TRBV19 and TRBJ1-2, the complete variable domain is DGGITQSPKYLFRKEGQNVTLSCEQNLNHDAMYWYRQDPGQGLRLIYYSQIVNDFQKGDIAEGYSVSREKKESFPLTVTSAQKNPTAFYLCASSPYERRYGYTFGSGTRLTVV.

The rearrangement joins TRBV7-8 to TRBJ2-3, with TRBD2 matching 12 bases. CDR1 and CDR2 (germline): SGHVS, FQNEAQ. This CDR3 has 15 residues. V shed 3 bases, J shed 4 bases, and the junction held 2 bases outside the gene matches. Here the CDR3 reads CASSFPSGGADTQYF. Here the CDR3 DNA reads TGTGCCAGCAGCTTTCCTAGCGGGGGGGCAGATACGCAGTATTTT.

The chain employs TRBV5-1 and TRBJ2-1, with a possible D match to TRBD1 (6 bases). The V gene's germline CDR1 is SGHRS and CDR2 YFSETQ. The V and J ends lost 0 bases and 3 bases respectively, with 13 bases between them. The CDR3 loop spans 16 amino acids. The CDR3 region has the DNA TGCGCCAGCAGCTTGGGTCTGGGCAGGGGCTACAATGAGCAGTTCTTC. This translates into CASSLGLGRGYNEQFF.

V and J are TRBV7-8 and TRBJ2-5, with D unresolved. CDR1 SGHVS and CDR2 FQNEAQ come from the germline V gene. Trimming removed 3 bases from V and 5 bases from J, with 16 bases in between. This CDR3 has 15 amino acids. Here the CDR3 DNA reads TGTGCCAGCAGCTTTTGGGCTACCCGCCAGGAGACCCAGTACTTC. Protein product: CASSFWATRQETQYF.

The V and J genes are TRBV6-5 and TRBJ2-3; the D gene is possibly TRBD2 (5 bases). Per germline, CDR1 MNHEY and CDR2 SVGAGI. Trimming shortened V by 7 bases and J by 6 bases, and 8 bases separated the two germline ends. The CDR3 runs 11 residues. The CDR3 nucleotides are TGTGCCAGCAAACTAGTGGATACGCAGTATTTT. As protein: CASKLVDTQYF.

The chain carries TRBV19 and TRBJ1-2; the match to TRBD1 covers 9 bases. CDR3 size: 14 residues. Germline CDR1 reads LNHDA; CDR2 reads SQIVND (reference sequence). Trimming at V came to 5 bases and at J to 5 bases, leaving 6 bases not matched to a gene. The CDR3 DNA reads as TGTGCCAGTAGTGTAGCGGGACAGGGATATGGCTACACCTTC. Its translation is CASSVAGQGYGYTF.

This clonotype was found a few times. The rearrangement joins TRBV19 to TRBJ1-6, with 9 nucleotides matching TRBD1. Per germline, CDR1 LNHDA and CDR2 SQIVND (reference sequence). Trimming removed 3 bases from V and 9 bases from J; junction bases left unmatched: 6. The CDR3 contains 15 residues. CDR3 sequence (DNA): TGTGCCAGTAGTATGGGGGGACAGGGTGGTTCACCCCTCCACTTT. This sequence encodes CASSMGGQGGSPLHF.

The J gene is TRBJ2-7, the V gene TRBV7-9; 7 nucleotides line up with TRBD1. The J segment lost 3 bases and the V segment lost 1 base, leaving 3 bases of the junction unmatched. The CDR3 runs 14 residues. Germline values: CDR1 SEHNR, CDR2 FQNEAQ (reference sequence). CDR3: CASSLGRDSYEQYF. CDR3 coding DNA: TGTGCCAGCAGCTTAGGACGGGACAGCTACGAGCAGTACTTC. Complete variable domain (other parts from reference TRBV7-9 and TRBJ2-7): DTGVSQNPRHKITKRGQNVTFRCDPISEHNRLYWYRQTLGQGPEFLTYFQNEAQLEKSRLLSDRFSAERPKGSFSTLEIQRTEQGDSAMYLCASSLGRDSYEQYFGPGTRLTVT.